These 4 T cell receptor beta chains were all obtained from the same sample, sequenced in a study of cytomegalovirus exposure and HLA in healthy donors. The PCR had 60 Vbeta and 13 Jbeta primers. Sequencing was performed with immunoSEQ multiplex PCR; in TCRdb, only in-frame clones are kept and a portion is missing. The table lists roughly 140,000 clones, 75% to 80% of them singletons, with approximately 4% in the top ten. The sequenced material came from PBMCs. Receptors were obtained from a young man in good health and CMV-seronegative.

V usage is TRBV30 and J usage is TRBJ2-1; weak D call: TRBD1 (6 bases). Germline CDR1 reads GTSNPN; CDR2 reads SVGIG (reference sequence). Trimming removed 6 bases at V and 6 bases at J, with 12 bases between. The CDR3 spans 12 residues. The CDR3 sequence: CACKYRVNEQFF. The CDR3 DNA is TGTGCCTGTAAATACAGGGTCAATGAGCAGTTCTTC. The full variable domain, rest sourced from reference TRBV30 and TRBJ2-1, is SQTIHQWPATLVQPVGSPLSLECTVEGTSNPNLYWYRQAAGRGLQLLFYSVGIGQISSEVPQNLSASRPQDRQFILSSKKLLLSDSGFYLCACKYRVNEQFFGPGTRLTVL.

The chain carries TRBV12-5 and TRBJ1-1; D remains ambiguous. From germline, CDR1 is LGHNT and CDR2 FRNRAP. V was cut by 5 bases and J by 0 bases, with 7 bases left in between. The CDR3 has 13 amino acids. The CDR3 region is CASGQTLNTEAFF. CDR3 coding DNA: TGTGCTAGTGGTCAAACACTGAACACTGAAGCTTTCTTT.

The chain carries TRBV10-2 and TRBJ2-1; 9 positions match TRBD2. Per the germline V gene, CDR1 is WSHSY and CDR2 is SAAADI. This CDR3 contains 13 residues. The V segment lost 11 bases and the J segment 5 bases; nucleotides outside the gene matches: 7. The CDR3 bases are TGCGCCCTACGGGCTAGCGGGAACAATGAGCAGTTCTTC. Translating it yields CALRASGNNEQFF.

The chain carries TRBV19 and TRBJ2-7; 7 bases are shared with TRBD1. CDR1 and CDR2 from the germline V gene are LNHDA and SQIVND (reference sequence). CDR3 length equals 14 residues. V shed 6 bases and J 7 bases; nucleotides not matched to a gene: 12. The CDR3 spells CASSPTGSVREQYF. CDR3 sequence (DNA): TGTGCCAGTAGCCCGACAGGGAGTGTGAGGGAGCAGTACTTC.